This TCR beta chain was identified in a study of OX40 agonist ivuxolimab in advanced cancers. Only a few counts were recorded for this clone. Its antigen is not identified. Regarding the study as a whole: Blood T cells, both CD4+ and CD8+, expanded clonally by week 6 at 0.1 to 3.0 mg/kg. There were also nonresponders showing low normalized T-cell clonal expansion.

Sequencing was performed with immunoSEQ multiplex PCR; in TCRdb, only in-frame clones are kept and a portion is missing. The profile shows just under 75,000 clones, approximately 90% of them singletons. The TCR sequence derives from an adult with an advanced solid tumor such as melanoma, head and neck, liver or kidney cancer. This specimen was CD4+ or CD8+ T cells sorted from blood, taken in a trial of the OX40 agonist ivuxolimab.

The CDR3 here is CASSLRGPGTEAFF. The CDR3 region has the DNA TGTGCCAGCAGTCTCAGGGGGCCTGGCACTGAAGCTTTCTTT. The chain couples TRBV2 to TRBJ1-1; 8 bases fit TRBD1. The CDR3 runs to 14 residues. Germline CDR1 SNHLY, CDR2 FYNNEI. V shed 5 bases, J shed 4 bases, and the junction held 6 bases outside the gene matches.